This TCR beta chain came from a study of spatial heterogeneity in lung cancer. Study context: Detected sequences consistently included more beta-chain ones than alpha-chain ones. Study-wide points: Counts that tracked tumor mutation counts were those of expanded intratumoral alpha and beta TCRs.

This sample's time point: sample taken at primary tumor resection. No cells were sorted before sequencing. The whole RNA sequenced was extracted from tumor, nontumor lung or frozen PBMC. The CDR3 spans 17 residues. CDR1 is MDHEN, CDR2 SYDVKM, per germline. The junction had 9 bases not matched to a gene; V was cut back by 6 bases and J by 0 bases. TCRdb passed the 5' RACE reads through MiXCR, listing each CDR3 protein once. This sample has 3,500 or so distinct CDR3 sequences, with about 15% found just once. By sample share, this clonotype is medium-sized. Its antigen is unknown. Sequences were derived from lung tumor tissue, sampled at surgery. The chain carries TRBV28 and TRBJ1-5; 9 positions agree with TRBD1. The receptor was isolated from a male donor with early-stage non-small cell lung cancer. The CDR3 spells CASRSRGTGYSNQPQHF. The CDR3 region has the DNA TGTGCCAGCAGATCTCGCGGGACAGGGTATAGCAATCAGCCCCAGCATTTT. The whole variable domain, remainder taken from reference TRBV28 and TRBJ1-5, is DVKVTQSSRYLVKRTGEKVFLECVQDMDHENMFWYRQDPGLGLRLIYFSYDVKMKEKGDIPEGYSVSREKKERFSLILESASTNQTSMYLCASRSRGTGYSNQPQHFGDGTRLSIL.